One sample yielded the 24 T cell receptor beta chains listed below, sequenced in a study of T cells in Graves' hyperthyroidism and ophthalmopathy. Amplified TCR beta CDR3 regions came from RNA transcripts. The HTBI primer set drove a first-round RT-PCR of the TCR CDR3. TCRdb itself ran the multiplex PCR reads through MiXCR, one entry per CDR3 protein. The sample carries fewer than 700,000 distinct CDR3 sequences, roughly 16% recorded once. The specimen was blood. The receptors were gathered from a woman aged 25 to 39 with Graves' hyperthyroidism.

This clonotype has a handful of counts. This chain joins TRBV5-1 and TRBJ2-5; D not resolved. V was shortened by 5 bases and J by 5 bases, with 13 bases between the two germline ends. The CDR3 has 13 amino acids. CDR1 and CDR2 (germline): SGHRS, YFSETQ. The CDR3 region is CASSSDRPETQYF. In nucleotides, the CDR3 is TGCGCCAGCAGTTCTGACCGTCCGGAGACCCAGTACTTC.

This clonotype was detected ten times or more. The CDR3 here is CASKYVEASYNEQFF. The CDR3 region has the DNA TGTGCCAGCAAATATGTAGAGGCCTCCTACAATGAGCAGTTCTTC. The rearrangement joins TRBV28 to TRBJ2-1; D gene uncertain. The CDR3 spans 15 residues. Germline values: CDR1 MDHEN, CDR2 SYDVKM. The V end was cut by 7 bases, the J end by 0 bases, with 13 bases between. Using reference TRBV28 and TRBJ2-1 for the parts outside the CDR3, the full variable domain is DVKVTQSSRYLVKRTGEKVFLECVQDMDHENMFWYRQDPGLGLRLIYFSYDVKMKEKGDIPEGYSVSREKKERFSLILESASTNQTSMYLCASKYVEASYNEQFFGPGTRLTVL.

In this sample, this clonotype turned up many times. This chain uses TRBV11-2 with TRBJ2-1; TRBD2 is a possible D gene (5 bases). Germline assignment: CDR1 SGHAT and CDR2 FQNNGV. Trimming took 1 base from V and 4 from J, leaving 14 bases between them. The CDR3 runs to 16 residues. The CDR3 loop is CASSLAPDLAYNEQFF. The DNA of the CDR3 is TGTGCCAGCAGCTTAGCCCCGGACTTGGCTTACAATGAGCAGTTCTTC.

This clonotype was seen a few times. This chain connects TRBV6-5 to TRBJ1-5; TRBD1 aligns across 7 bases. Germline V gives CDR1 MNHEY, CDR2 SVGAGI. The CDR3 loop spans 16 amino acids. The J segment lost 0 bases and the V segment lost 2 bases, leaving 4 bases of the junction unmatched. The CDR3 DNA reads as TGTGCCAGCAGTTACGAGGGGGCTTATAGCAATCAGCCCCAGCATTTT. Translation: CASSYEGAYSNQPQHF.

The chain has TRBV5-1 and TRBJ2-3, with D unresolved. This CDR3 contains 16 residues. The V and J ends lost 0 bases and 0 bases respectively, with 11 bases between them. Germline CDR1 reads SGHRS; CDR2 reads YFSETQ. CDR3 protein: CASSLDPATSTDTQYF. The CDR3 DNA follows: TGCGCCAGCAGCTTGGACCCAGCCACTAGCACAGATACGCAGTATTTT.

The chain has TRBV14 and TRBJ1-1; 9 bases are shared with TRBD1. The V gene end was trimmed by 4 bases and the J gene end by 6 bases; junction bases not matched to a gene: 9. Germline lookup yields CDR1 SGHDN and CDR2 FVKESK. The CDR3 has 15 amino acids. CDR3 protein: CASSPWTGDFPEAFF. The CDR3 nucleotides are TGTGCCAGCAGCCCCTGGACAGGGGATTTCCCTGAAGCTTTCTTT.

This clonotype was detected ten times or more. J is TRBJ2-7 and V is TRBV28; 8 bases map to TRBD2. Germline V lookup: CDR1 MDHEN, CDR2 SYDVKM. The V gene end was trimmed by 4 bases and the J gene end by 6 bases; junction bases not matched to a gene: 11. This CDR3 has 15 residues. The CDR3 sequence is CASSSPGLGGGEQYF. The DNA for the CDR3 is TGTGCCAGCAGTTCGCCGGGACTAGGAGGTGGCGAGCAGTACTTC.

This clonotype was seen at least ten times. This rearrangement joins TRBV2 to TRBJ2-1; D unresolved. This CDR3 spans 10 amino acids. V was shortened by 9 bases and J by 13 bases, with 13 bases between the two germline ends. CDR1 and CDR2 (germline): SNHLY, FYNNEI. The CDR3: CASVWSTQFF. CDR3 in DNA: TGTGCCAGTGTATGGAGTACTCAGTTCTTC.

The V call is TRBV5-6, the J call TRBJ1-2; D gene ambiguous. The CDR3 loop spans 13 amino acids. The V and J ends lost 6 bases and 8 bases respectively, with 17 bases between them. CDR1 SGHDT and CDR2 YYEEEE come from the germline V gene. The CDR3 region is CASTTVRAEGYTF. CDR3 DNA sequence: TGTGCCAGCACTACCGTAAGGGCGGAGGGCTACACCTTC.

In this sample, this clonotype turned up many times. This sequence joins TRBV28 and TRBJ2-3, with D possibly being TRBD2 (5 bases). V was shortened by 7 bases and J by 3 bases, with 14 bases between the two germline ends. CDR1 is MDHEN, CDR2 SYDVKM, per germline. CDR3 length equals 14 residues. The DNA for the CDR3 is TGTGCCAGCAAAATCCGCACTAGAACAGATACGCAGTATTTT. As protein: CASKIRTRTDTQYF.

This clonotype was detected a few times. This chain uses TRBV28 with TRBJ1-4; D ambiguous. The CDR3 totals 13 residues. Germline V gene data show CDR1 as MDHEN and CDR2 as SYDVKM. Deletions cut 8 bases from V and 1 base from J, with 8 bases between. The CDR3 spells CASFGRTNEKLFF. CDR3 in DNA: TGTGCCAGCTTTGGCAGAACTAATGAAAAACTGTTTTTT.

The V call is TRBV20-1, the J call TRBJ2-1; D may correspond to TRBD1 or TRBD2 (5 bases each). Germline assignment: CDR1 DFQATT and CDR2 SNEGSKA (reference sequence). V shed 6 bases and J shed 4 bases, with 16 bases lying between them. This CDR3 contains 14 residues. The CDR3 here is CSAALGALYNEQFF. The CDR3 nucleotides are TGCAGTGCCGCTCTCGGGGCCCTATACAATGAGCAGTTCTTC.

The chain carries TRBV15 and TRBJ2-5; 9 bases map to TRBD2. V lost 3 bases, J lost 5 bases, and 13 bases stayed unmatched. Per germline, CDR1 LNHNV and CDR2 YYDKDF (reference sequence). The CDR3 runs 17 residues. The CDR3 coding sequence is TGTGCCACCAGCAGGGACAAAGCTGGGACTAGCAAGGAGACCCAGTACTTC. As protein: CATSRDKAGTSKETQYF.

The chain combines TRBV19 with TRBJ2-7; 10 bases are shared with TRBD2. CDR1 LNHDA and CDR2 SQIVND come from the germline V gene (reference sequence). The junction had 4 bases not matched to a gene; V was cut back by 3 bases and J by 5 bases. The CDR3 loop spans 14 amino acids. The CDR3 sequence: CASSILAGVHEQYF. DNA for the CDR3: TGTGCCAGTAGTATCCTAGCGGGAGTCCACGAGCAGTACTTC.

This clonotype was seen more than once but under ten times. CDR3 residues: CASSVGTAVTYEQYF. Written as DNA, the CDR3 is TGTGCCAGCAGCGTAGGGACAGCAGTTACCTACGAGCAGTACTTC. This chain links TRBV9 with TRBJ2-7, with D tentatively TRBD1 (6 bases). CDR3 size: 15 residues. V lost 0 bases, J lost 2 bases, and 12 bases lay in between. The germline V gene has CDR1 SGDLS and CDR2 YYNGEE.

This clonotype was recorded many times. The CDR3 is CASSFNSGRATETQYF. The CDR3 DNA follows: TGTGCCAGCAGTTTCAATAGCGGGAGGGCCACCGAGACCCAGTACTTC. The chain uses TRBV12-3 or TRBV12-4 and TRBJ2-5, with TRBD2 matching over 11 bases. The CDR3 sequence is 16 residues long. With 3 bases clipped from V and 5 bases from J, the junction kept 8 bases outside the gene matches.

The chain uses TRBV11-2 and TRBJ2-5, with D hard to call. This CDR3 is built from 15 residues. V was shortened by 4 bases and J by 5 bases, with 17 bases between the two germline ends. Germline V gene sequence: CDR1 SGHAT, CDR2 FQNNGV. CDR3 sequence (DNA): TGTGCCAGCAGCTCAGTCACCGATTTTCAGGAGACCCAGTACTTC. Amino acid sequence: CASSSVTDFQETQYF.

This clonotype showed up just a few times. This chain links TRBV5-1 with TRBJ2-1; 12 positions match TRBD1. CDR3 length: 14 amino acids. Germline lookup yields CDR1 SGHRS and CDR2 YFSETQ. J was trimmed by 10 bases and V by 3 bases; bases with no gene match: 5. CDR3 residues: CASSSGTGGREQFF. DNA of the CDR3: TGCGCCAGCAGCTCCGGGACAGGGGGCAGGGAGCAGTTCTTC.

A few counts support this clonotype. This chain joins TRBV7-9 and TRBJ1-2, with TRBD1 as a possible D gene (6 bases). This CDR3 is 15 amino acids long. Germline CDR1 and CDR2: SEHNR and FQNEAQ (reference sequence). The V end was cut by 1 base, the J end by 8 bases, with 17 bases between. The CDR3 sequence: CASSLGVQGREGYTF. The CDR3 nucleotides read TGTGCCAGCAGCTTAGGGGTGCAGGGGCGCGAAGGCTACACCTTC.

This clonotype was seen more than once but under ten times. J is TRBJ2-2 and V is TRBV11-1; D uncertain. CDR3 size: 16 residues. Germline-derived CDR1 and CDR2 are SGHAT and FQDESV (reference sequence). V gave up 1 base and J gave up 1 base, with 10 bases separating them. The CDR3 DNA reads TGTGCCAGCAGCTTAGAATTGGGATTGAACACCGGGGAGCTGTTTTTT. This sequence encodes CASSLELGLNTGELFF.

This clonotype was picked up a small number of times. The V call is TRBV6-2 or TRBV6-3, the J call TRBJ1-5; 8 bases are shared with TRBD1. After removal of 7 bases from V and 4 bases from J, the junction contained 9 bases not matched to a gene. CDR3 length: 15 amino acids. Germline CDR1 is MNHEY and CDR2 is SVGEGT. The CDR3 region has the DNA TGTGCCAGCACCACTAAGGACAGGGCGAATCAGCCCCAGCATTTT. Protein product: CASTTKDRANQPQHF.

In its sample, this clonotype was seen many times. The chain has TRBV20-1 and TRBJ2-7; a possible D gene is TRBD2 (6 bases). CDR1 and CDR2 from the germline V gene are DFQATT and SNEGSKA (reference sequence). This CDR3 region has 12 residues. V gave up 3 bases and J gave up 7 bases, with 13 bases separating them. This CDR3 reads CSASGGSWEQYF. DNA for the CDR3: TGCAGTGCTAGTGGGGGGAGTTGGGAGCAGTACTTC.

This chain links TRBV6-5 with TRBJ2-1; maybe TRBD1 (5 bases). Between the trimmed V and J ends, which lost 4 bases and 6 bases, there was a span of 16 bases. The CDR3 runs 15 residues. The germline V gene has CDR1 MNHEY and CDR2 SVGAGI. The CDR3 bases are TGTGCCAGCAGTTCCCATACAGGACCCAGCAATGAGCAGTTCTTC. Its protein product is CASSSHTGPSNEQFF.

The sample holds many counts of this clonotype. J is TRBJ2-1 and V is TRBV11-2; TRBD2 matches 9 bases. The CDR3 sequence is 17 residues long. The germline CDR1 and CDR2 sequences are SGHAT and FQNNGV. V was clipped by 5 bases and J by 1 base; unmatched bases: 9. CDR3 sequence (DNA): TGTGCCAGCAGCCAATATTCAGCGGGAGGTTCCTACAATGAGCAGTTCTTC. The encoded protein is CASSQYSAGGSYNEQFF. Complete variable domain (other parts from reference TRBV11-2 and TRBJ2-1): EAGVAQSPRYKIIEKRQSVAFWCNPISGHATLYWYQQILGQGPKLLIQFQNNGVVDDSQLPKDRFSAERLKGVDSTLKIQPAKLEDSAVYLCASSQYSAGGSYNEQFFGPGTRLTVL.